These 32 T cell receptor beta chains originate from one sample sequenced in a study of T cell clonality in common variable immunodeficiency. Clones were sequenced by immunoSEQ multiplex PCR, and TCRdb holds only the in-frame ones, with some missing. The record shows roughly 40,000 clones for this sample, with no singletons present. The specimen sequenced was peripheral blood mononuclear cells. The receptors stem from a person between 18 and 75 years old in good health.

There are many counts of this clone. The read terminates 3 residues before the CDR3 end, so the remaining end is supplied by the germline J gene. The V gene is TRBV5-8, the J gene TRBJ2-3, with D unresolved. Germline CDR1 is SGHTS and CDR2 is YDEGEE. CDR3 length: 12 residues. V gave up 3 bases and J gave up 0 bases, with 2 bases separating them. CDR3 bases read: TGTGCCAGCAGCTCTAGCACAGATACG. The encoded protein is CASSSSTDT. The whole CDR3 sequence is CASSSSTDTQYF.

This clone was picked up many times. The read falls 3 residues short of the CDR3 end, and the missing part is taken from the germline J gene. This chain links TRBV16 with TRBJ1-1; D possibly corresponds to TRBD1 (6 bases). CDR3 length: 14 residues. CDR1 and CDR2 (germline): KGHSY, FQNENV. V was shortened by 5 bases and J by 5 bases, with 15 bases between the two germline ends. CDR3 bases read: TGTGCCAGCAGCATAGAGGACAGAAGGACTGAA. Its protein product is CASSIEDRRTE. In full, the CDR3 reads CASSIEDRRTEAFF.

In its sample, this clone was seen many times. CDR3 loop: CASSEVLGARGSYEQYF. The DNA read from the CDR3 is TGTGCCAGCAGTGAAGTGCTAGGGGCCAGGGGATCCTACGAG. The chain employs TRBV6-1 and TRBJ2-7, with TRBD1 as a possible D gene (6 bases). The read terminates 3 residues ahead of where the CDR3 ends, so the germline J gene completes it. V lost 1 base, J lost 1 base, and 17 bases lay in between. This CDR3 spans 17 amino acids. CDR1 is MNHNS and CDR2 is SASEGT in the germline V gene.

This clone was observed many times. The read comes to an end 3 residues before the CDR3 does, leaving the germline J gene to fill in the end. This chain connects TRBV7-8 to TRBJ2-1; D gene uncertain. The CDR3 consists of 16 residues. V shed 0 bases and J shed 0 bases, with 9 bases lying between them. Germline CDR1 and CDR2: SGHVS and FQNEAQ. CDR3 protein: CASSLALASSYNEQFF. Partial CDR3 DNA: TGTGCCAGCAGCTTAGCGCTGGCCAGCTCCTACAATGAG.

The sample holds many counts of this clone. The CDR3 sequence: CASSIHGQGTGETQYF. CDR3 DNA, as far as it was read: TGTGCCAGTAGTATCCACGGACAGGGCACGGGAGAGACC. The V and J genes are TRBV19 and TRBJ2-5, with 8 bases identical to TRBD1. Read sequence stops 3 residues before the CDR3 end, and the germline J gene provides the missing end. Germline V gene sequence: CDR1 LNHDA, CDR2 SQIVND (reference sequence). The CDR3 is 16 residues long. V lost 3 bases and J lost 4; bases outside the gene matches: 10.

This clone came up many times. This CDR3 is CASSSSSHGRNTQYF. The part of the CDR3 DNA that was read is TGTGCCAGCAGTTCTAGCTCCCATGGCAGAAATACG. This chain links TRBV6-2 or TRBV6-3 with TRBJ2-3; possible D gene TRBD2, 5 bases. The missing CDR3 end, 3 residues past where the read stops, is filled in from the germline J gene. CDR1 is MNHEY and CDR2 is SVGEGT in the germline V gene. This CDR3 comprises 15 residues. V was clipped by 4 bases and J by 7 bases, with 18 bases between them.

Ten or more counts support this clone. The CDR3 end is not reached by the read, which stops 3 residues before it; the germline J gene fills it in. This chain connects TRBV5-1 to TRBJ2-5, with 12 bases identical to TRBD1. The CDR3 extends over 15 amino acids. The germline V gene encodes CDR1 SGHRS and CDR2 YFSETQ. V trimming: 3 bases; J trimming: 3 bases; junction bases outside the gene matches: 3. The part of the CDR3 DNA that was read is TGCGCCAGCAGCTACGGGACAGGGGGCGAAGAGACC. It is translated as CASSYGTGGEET. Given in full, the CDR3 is CASSYGTGGEETQYF.

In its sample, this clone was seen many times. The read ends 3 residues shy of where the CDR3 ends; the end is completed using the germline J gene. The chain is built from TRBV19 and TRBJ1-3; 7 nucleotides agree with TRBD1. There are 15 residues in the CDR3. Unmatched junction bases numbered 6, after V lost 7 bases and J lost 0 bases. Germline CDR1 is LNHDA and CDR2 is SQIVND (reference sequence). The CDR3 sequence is CASTRGTVSGNTIYF. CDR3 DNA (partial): TGTGCCAGTACCCGCGGGACAGTCTCTGGAAACACC.

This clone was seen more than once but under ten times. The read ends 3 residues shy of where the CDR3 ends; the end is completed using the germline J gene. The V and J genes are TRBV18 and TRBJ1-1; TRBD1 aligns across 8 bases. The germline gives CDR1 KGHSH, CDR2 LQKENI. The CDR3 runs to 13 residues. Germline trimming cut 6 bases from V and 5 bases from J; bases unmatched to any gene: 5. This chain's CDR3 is CASSAGQETEAFF. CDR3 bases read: TGTGCCAGCTCCGCGGGACAGGAAACTGAA.

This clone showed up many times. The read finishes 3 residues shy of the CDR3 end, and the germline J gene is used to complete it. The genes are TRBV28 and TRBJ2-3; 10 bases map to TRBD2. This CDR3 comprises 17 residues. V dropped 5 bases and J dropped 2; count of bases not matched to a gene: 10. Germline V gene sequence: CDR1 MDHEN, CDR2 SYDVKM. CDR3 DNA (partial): TGTGCCAGCAGTGAATCGGTAGCGGGAGGTTACACAGATACG. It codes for CASSESVAGGYTDT. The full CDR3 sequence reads CASSESVAGGYTDTQYF.

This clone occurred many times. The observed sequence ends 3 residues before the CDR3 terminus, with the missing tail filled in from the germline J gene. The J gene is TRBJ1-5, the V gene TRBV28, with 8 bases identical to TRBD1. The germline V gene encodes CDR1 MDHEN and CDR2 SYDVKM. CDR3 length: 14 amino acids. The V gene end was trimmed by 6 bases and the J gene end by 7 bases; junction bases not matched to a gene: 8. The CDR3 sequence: CASSSTGVRQPQHF. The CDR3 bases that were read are TGTGCCAGCAGCTCGACAGGGGTTCGCCAGCCC.

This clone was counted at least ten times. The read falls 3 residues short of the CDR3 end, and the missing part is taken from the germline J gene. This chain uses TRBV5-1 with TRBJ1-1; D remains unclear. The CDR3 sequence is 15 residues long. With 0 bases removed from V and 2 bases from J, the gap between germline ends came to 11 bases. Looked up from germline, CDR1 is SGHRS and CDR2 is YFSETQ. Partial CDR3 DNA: TGCGCCAGCAGCTTGGACGGGGTCGGAAACACTGAA. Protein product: CASSLDGVGNTE. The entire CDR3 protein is CASSLDGVGNTEAFF.

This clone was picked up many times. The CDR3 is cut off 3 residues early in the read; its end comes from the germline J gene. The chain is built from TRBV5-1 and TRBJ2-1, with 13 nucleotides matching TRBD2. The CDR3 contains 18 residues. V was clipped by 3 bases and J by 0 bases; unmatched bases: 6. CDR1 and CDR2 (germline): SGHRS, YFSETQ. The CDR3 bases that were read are TGCGCCAGCAGCTCCGGGACTAGCGGGAAGAGCTCCTACAATGAG. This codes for CASSSGTSGKSSYNE. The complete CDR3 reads CASSSGTSGKSSYNEQFF.

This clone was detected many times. The CDR3 reads CAWSEGSNQPQHF. The part of the CDR3 DNA that was read is TGTGCCTGGAGTGAGGGCAGTAATCAGCCC. The gene calls are TRBV30 and TRBJ1-5; D uncertain. From the germline J gene comes the end of the CDR3, since the read stops 3 residues before it. Germline assignment: CDR1 GTSNPN and CDR2 SVGIG (reference sequence). The CDR3 has 13 amino acids. V gave up 1 base and J gave up 4 bases, with 8 bases separating them. Using reference TRBV30 and TRBJ1-5 for the parts outside the CDR3, the full variable domain is SQTIHQWPATLVQPVGSPLSLECTVEGTSNPNLYWYRQAAGRGLQLLFYSVGIGQISSEVPQNLSASRPQDRQFILSSKKLLLSDSGFYLCAWSEGSNQPQHFGDGTRLSIL.

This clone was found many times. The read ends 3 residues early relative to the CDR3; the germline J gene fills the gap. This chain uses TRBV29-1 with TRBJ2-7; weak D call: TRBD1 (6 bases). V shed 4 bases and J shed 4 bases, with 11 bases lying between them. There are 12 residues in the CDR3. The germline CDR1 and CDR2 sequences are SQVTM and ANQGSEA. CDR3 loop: CSVGDTGYEQYF. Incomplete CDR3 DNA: TGCAGCGTTGGGGACACGGGATACGAG.

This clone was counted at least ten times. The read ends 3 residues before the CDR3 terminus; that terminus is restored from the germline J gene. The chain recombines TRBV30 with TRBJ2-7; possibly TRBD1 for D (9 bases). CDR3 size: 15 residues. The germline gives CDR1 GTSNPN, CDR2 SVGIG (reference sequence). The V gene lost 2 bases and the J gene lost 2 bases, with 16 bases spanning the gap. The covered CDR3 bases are TGTGCCTGGAGTCGCGGGGGGACAGGGCCCTACGAG. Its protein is CAWSRGGTGPYE. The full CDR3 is CAWSRGGTGPYEQYF.

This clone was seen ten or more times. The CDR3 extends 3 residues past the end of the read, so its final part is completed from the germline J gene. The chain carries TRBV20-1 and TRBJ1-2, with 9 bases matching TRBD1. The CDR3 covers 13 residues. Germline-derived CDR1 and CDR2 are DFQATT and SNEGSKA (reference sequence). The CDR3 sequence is CSALDRGGLGYTF. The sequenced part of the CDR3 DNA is TGCAGTGCTTTGGACAGGGGAGGGCTCGGC.

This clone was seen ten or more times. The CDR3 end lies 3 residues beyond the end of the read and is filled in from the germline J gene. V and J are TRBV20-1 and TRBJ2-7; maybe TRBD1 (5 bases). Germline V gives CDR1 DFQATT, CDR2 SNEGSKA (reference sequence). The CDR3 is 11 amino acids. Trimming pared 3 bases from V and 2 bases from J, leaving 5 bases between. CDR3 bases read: TGCAGTGCTAGGGGGCCCTACGAG. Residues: CSARGPYE. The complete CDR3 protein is CSARGPYEQYF.

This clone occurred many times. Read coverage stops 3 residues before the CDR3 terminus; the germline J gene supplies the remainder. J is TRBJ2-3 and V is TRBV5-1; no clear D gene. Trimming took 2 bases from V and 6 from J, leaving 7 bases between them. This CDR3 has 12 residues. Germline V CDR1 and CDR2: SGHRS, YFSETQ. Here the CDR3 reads CASSLPGDTQYF. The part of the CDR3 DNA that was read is TGCGCCAGCAGCTTACCCGGGGATACG.

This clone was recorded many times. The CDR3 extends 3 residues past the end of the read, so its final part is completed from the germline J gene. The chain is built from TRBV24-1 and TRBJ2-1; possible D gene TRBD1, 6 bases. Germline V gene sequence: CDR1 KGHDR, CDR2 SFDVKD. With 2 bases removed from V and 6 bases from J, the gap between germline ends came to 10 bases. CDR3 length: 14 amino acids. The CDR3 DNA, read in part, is TGTGCCACCAGTGATTACTACAGGGTCAATGAG. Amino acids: CATSDYYRVNE. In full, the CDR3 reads CATSDYYRVNEQFF.

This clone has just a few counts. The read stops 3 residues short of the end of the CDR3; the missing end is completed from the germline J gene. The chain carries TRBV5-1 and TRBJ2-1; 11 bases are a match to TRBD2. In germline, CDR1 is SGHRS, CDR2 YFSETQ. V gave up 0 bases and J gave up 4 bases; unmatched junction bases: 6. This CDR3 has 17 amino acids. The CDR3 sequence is CASSLASLAGGYNEQFF. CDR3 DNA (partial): TGCGCCAGCAGCTTGGCCTCATTAGCGGGAGGGTACAATGAG.

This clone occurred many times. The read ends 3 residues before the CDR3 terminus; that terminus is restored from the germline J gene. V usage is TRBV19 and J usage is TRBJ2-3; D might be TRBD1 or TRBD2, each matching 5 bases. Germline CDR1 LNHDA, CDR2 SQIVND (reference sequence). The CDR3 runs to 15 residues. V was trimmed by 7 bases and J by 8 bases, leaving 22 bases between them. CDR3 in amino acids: CASIPGSGKRSTQYF. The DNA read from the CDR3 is TGTGCCAGTATCCCAGGGTCGGGAAAGAGAAGTACG.

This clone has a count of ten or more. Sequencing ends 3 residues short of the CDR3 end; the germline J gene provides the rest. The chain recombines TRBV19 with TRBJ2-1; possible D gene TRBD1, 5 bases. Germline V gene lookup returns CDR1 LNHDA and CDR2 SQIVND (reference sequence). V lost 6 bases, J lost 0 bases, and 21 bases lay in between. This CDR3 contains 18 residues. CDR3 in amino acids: CASSDPRGRDSSYNEQFF. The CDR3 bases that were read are TGTGCCAGTAGCGATCCTAGGGGTAGGGATAGCTCCTACAATGAG.

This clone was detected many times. The covered CDR3 bases are TGCAGTGCCCCGGGACTAGCGGGAGGTTTCACAGATACG. It is translated as CSAPGLAGGFTDT. The complete CDR3 reads CSAPGLAGGFTDTQYF. The genes are TRBV20-1 and TRBJ2-3, with 15 bases that match TRBD2. The read finishes 3 residues shy of the CDR3 end, and the germline J gene is used to complete it. After removal of 6 bases from V and 2 bases from J, the junction contained 6 bases not matched to a gene. Germline V gene lookup returns CDR1 DFQATT and CDR2 SNEGSKA (reference sequence). The CDR3 contains 16 residues.

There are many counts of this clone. The sequenced part of the CDR3 DNA is TGTGCCTGGAGTCCGGGACTTCCCGTCCAGCCC. Its translation is CAWSPGLPVQP. The whole CDR3 protein reads CAWSPGLPVQPQHF. This rearrangement joins TRBV30 to TRBJ1-5, with D tentatively TRBD1 (5 bases). The read gets to within 3 residues of the CDR3 end, and the germline J gene fills in the rest. V was trimmed by 2 bases and J by 7 bases, leaving 15 bases between them. The CDR3 covers 14 residues. In germline, CDR1 is GTSNPN, CDR2 SVGIG (reference sequence).

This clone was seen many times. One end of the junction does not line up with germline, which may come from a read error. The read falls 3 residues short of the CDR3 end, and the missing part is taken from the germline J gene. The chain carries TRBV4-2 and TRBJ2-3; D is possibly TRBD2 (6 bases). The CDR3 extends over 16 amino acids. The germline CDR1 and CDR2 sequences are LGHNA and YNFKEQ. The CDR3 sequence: CASSQEASVSYDAQYF. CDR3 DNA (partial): TGCGCCAGCAGCCAAGAGGCTAGCGTCAGTTACGACGCG.

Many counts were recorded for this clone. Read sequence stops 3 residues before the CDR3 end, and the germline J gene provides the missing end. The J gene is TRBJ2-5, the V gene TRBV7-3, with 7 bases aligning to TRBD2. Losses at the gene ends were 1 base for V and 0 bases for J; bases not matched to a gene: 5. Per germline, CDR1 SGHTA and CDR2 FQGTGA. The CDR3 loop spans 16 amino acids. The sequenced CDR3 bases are TGTGCCAGCAGCTTAATTTGCGGGAGCTACCAAGAGACC. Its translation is CASSLICGSYQET. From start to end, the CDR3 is CASSLICGSYQETQYF. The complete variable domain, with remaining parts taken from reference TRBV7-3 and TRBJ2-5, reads GAGVSQTPSNKVTEKGKYVELRCDPISGHTALYWYRQSLGQGPEFLIYFQGTGAADDSGLPNDRFFAVRPEGSVSTLKIQRTERGDSAVYLCASSLICGSYQETQYFGPGTRLLVL.

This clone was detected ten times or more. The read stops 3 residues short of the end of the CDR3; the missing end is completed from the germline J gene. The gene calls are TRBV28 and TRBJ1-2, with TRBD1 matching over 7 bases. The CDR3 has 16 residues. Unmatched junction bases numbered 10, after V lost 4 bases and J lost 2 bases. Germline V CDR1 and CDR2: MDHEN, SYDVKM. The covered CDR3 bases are TGTGCCAGCAGTTCCTGGGAGGGGGCGGTAAACTATGGC. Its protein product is CASSSWEGAVNYG. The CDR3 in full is CASSSWEGAVNYGYTF.

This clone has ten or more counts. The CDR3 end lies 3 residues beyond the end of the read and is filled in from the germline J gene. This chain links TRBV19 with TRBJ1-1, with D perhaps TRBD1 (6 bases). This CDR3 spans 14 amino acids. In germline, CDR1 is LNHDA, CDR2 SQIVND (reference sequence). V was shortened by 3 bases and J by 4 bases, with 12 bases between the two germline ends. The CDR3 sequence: CASSMTGTGTEAFF. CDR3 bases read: TGTGCCAGTAGTATGACAGGAACCGGCACTGAA. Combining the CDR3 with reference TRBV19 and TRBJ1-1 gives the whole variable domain DGGITQSPKYLFRKEGQNVTLSCEQNLNHDAMYWYRQDPGQGLRLIYYSQIVNDFQKGDIAEGYSVSREKKESFPLTVTSAQKNPTAFYLCASSMTGTGTEAFFGQGTRLTVV.

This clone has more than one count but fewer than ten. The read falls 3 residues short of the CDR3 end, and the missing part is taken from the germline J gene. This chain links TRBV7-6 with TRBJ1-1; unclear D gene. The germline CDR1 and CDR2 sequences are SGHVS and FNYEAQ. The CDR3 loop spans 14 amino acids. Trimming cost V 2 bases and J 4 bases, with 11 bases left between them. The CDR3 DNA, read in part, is TGTGCCAGCAGCTTACAGGAGTCAATCACTGAA. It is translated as CASSLQESITE. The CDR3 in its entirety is CASSLQESITEAFF.

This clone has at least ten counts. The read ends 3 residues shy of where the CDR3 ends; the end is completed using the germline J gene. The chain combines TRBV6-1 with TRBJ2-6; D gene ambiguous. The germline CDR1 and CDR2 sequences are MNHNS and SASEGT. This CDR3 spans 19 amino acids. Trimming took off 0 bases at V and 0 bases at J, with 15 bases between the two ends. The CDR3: CASSEAPGGLGSGANVLTF. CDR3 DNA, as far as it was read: TGTGCCAGCAGTGAAGCGCCAGGTGGGCTGGGCTCTGGGGCCAACGTC.

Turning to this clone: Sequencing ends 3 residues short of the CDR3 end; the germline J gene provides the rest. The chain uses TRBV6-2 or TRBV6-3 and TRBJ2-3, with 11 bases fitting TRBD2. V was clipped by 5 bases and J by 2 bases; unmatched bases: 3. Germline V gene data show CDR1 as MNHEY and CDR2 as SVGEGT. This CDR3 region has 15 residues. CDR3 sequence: CASSTGLADTDTQYF. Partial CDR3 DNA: TGTGCCAGCAGTACGGGACTAGCGGACACAGATACG.